These 29 T cell receptor beta chains share one sample of origin, sequenced in a study of T-cell reconstitution after alpha-beta-depleted transplantation in children. Construction of the TCRbeta library involved unique molecular identifiers. One entry per CDR3 protein, called by TCRdb with MiXCR from the PCR reads. This table holds around 130,000 distinct CDR3 sequences, roughly 10% found once. Sequenced here: PBMCs, mostly from graft donor cells, sampled 180 days after TCRalphabeta/CD19-depleted stem cell transplant. All receptors derive from a girl in the first two years of life who had a stem cell transplant for combined immunodeficiency, so the T cells may come from the graft donor.

The gene calls are TRBV12-3 or TRBV12-4 and TRBJ2-1; D remains unclear. This CDR3 is built from 16 residues. V was clipped by 4 bases and J by 7 bases, with 20 bases between them. CDR3 protein: CASSSFIGPPRNEQFF. The DNA of the CDR3 is TGTGCCAGCAGTTCCTTTATAGGTCCCCCTCGGAATGAGCAGTTCTTC.

The chain couples TRBV2 to TRBJ2-5, with D hard to call. V was cut by 2 bases and J by 5 bases, with 15 bases left in between. CDR1 SNHLY and CDR2 FYNNEI come from the germline V gene. The CDR3 is made up of 15 amino acids. The CDR3: CASSEQAVGMETQYF. CDR3 DNA: TGTGCCAGCAGTGAACAGGCAGTCGGCATGGAGACCCAGTACTTC.

This clonotype was detected many times. The gene calls are TRBV10-3 and TRBJ1-3; no firm D call. CDR3 size: 11 residues. Germline V gives CDR1 ENHRY, CDR2 SYGVKD. With 10 bases removed from V and 3 bases from J, the gap between germline ends came to 7 bases. CDR3 DNA sequence: TGTGCCAGCCAACTTGGAAACACCATATATTTT. Amino acids: CASQLGNTIYF.

This clonotype turned up a few times. The V gene is TRBV7-2, the J gene TRBJ2-7; D is unclear. The CDR3 covers 14 residues. Germline V gene data show CDR1 as SGHTA and CDR2 as FQGNSA. Trimming removed 5 bases at V and 4 bases at J, with 15 bases between. The CDR3 loop is CASSPDPRGYEQYF. DNA of the CDR3: TGTGCCAGCAGCCCGGACCCGCGAGGTTACGAGCAGTACTTC.

Comments on this clonotype: This may arise from a read error, as a much more abundant clone is one base away. The gene calls are TRBV5-1 and TRBJ2-7; D is perhaps TRBD1 or TRBD2 (6 bases each). CDR1 and CDR2 from the germline V gene are SGHRS and YFSETQ. The length of the CDR3 is 14 residues. V was shortened by 1 base and J by 7 bases, with 15 bases between the two germline ends. CDR3 in amino acids: CASSLTTGGGEQYF. The CDR3 coding sequence is TGCGCCAGCAGCTTGACGACAGGTGGAGGGGAGCAGTACTTC. Complete variable domain (other parts from reference TRBV5-1 and TRBJ2-7): KAGVTQTPRYLIKTRGQQVTLSCSPISGHRSVSWYQQTPGQGLQFLFEYFSETQRNKGNFPGRFSGRQFSNSRSEMNVSTLELGDSALYLCASSLTTGGGEQYFGPGTRLTVT.

This clonotype was picked up many times. J is TRBJ2-2 and V is TRBV7-6, with 11 bases aligning to TRBD2. The germline CDR1 and CDR2 sequences are SGHVS and FNYEAQ. With V trimmed by 1 base and J by 7 bases, 5 bases remained unmatched. CDR3 length: 16 residues. The CDR3 DNA sequence: TGTGCCAGCAGCTTAGTGACTAGCGGGGATGTCGGGGAGCTGTTTTTT. This sequence encodes CASSLVTSGDVGELFF.

The rearrangement links TRBV27 to TRBJ1-1; D gene uncertain. The germline V gene encodes CDR1 MNHEY and CDR2 SMNVEV (reference sequence). The V and J ends lost 5 bases and 4 bases respectively, with 8 bases between them. The CDR3 length is 12 residues. This chain's CDR3 is CASSPRGTEAFF. The DNA for the CDR3 is TGTGCCAGCAGTCCCCGCGGCACTGAAGCTTTCTTT.

The CDR3 nucleotides are TGCGCCAGCAGCTTGACCAAAATCTCCTATAATTCACCCCTCCACTTT. Translated: CASSLTKISYNSPLHF. The gene calls are TRBV5-1 and TRBJ1-6, with D uncertain. The CDR3 runs to 16 residues. Per the germline V gene, CDR1 is SGHRS and CDR2 is YFSETQ. Deletions cut 1 base from V and 0 bases from J, with 8 bases between. Looking up the rest from reference TRBV5-1 and TRBJ1-6 gives the full variable domain: KAGVTQTPRYLIKTRGQQVTLSCSPISGHRSVSWYQQTPGQGLQFLFEYFSETQRNKGNFPGRFSGRQFSNSRSEMNVSTLELGDSALYLCASSLTKISYNSPLHFGNGTRLTVT.

This clonotype was detected only a few times. This chain uses TRBV6-1 with TRBJ2-7; the D gene is possibly TRBD1 (5 bases). The CDR3 covers 15 residues. V gave up 2 bases and J gave up 2 bases, with 13 bases separating them. Germline loops: CDR1 MNHNS, CDR2 SASEGT. CDR3 sequence (DNA): TGTGCCAGCAGTGAATGGGTGACAGCGACCTACGAGCAGTACTTC. Translating it yields CASSEWVTATYEQYF.

The CDR3: CASSFGFTYEQYF. For the CDR3, the DNA is TGTGCCAGCAGCTTCGGTTTCACTTACGAGCAGTACTTC. V gene TRBV7-2 combines with J gene TRBJ2-7, with D hard to call. V lost 3 bases, J lost 4 bases, and 10 bases lay in between. Germline V CDR1 and CDR2: SGHTA, FQGNSA. The CDR3 has 13 amino acids.

CDR3 region: CASSQGDASNEKLFF. CDR3 sequence (DNA): TGCGCCAGCAGCCAAGGAGACGCCAGTAATGAAAAACTGTTTTTT. The chain is built from TRBV4-3 and TRBJ1-4; D gene uncertain. Germline CDR1 LGHNA, CDR2 YSLEER. V was trimmed by 1 base and J by 4 bases, leaving 10 bases between them. This CDR3 is 15 amino acids long.

The chain uses TRBV7-2 and TRBJ1-1; no clear D. V was cut by 1 base and J by 4 bases, with 10 bases left in between. The CDR3 covers 14 residues. Germline assignment: CDR1 SGHTA and CDR2 FQGNSA. Written as DNA, the CDR3 is TGTGCCAGCAGCTTAGGGGTTTTCAGCACTGAAGCTTTCTTT. It translates to CASSLGVFSTEAFF.

This clonotype was counted a few times. V gene TRBV28 combines with J gene TRBJ2-7, with TRBD1 matching over 9 bases. The J segment lost 5 bases and the V segment lost 3 bases, leaving 8 bases of the junction unmatched. CDR1 is MDHEN and CDR2 is SYDVKM in the germline V gene. This CDR3 comprises 15 residues. CDR3 sequence reads: CASSFGRTGGDEQYF. As DNA, the CDR3 is TGTGCCAGCAGTTTTGGCAGAACAGGGGGCGACGAGCAGTACTTC.

As regards this clonotype: The germline gene is not matched at one end of the junction; a read error may be the cause. The V and J genes are TRBV12-3 or TRBV12-4 and TRBJ2-3; TRBD2 matches at 14 bases. This CDR3 is 18 amino acids long. The CDR3 reads CASSYGLAGGFGTDTHYF. The CDR3 DNA sequence: TGTGCCAGCAGCTATGGACTAGCGGGAGGTTTTGGCACAGATACGCATTATTTT.

Only a few counts were recorded for this clonotype. The gene calls are TRBV15 and TRBJ1-5; D gene uncertain. Per the germline V gene, CDR1 is LNHNV and CDR2 is YYDKDF (reference sequence). The CDR3 is 13 amino acids. The V gene lost 2 bases and the J gene lost 2 bases, with 4 bases spanning the gap. The CDR3 DNA is TGTGCCACCAGCAGACAGGGCAATCAGCCCCAGCATTTT. This sequence encodes CATSRQGNQPQHF.

V gene TRBV12-3 or TRBV12-4 combines with J gene TRBJ2-7; 9 bases fit TRBD2. The CDR3 sequence is 14 residues long. V lost 5 bases to trimming and J lost 4 bases; unmatched junction nucleotides: 6. CDR3 nucleotide sequence: TGTGCCAGCAGTGCGGGGGGGGCCTCGTACGAGCAGTACTTC. The encoded protein is CASSAGGASYEQYF.

In this sample, this clonotype turned up a few times. The chain has TRBV6-1 and TRBJ2-3; TRBD1 agrees at 7 bases. The ends lost 5 bases at V and 3 bases at J; junction bases unmatched: 14. In germline, CDR1 is MNHNS, CDR2 SASEGT. CDR3 length: 17 residues. This CDR3 reads CASSPWDSHSMTDTQYF. The CDR3 DNA is TGTGCCAGCAGTCCCTGGGACAGCCATAGCATGACAGATACGCAGTATTTT.

This clonotype came up a few times. The chain combines TRBV7-8 with TRBJ2-1; 7 bases are a match to TRBD1. The CDR3 contains 16 residues. The V gene's germline CDR1 is SGHVS and CDR2 FQNEAQ. V lost 0 bases and J lost 7; bases outside the gene matches: 9. The DNA of the CDR3 is TGTGCCAGCAGCTTAGCAGTGTACAGGGGACGAAATGAGCAGTTCTTC. This gives the protein CASSLAVYRGRNEQFF.

CDR3 coding DNA: TGTGCCAGCAGTTACCAGCGCGGGGGGGCAGAGTATTTT. As protein: CASSYQRGGAEYF. This sequence joins TRBV6-2 or TRBV6-3 and TRBJ2-3, with 9 bases fitting TRBD2. Unmatched junction bases numbered 7, after V lost 2 bases and J lost 13 bases. The CDR3 loop spans 13 amino acids. Germline V lookup: CDR1 MNHEY, CDR2 SVGEGT.

This clonotype was seen many times. The chain employs TRBV27 and TRBJ2-2; D is uncertain. Trimming cost V 3 bases and J 0 bases, with 5 bases left between them. Germline lookup yields CDR1 MNHEY and CDR2 SMNVEV (reference sequence). CDR3 length: 14 residues. This CDR3 reads CASSLVPNTGELFF. The CDR3 DNA is TGTGCCAGCAGTTTGGTGCCGAACACCGGGGAGCTGTTTTTT.

This clonotype was recorded once. The chain links TRBV6-1 to TRBJ2-7; TRBD1 matches 8 bases. The germline CDR1 and CDR2 sequences are MNHNS and SASEGT. The trim removed 6 bases at V and 3 bases at J, leaving 16 bases unmatched. The CDR3 has 17 residues. CDR3 protein: CASSPGQGPRPFYEQYF. CDR3 coding DNA: TGTGCCAGCAGCCCTGGACAGGGACCCCGACCTTTCTACGAGCAGTACTTC.

The chain uses TRBV7-2 and TRBJ2-7, with TRBD1 as a possible D gene (6 bases). V dropped 5 bases and J dropped 5 bases, with 16 bases sitting between them. Germline-derived CDR1 and CDR2 are SGHTA and FQGNSA. This CDR3 region has 14 residues. The CDR3 loop reads CASSVQGAIDEQYF. The CDR3 region has the DNA TGTGCCAGCAGCGTACAGGGAGCAATAGACGAGCAGTACTTC.

This clonotype was counted only a few times. The chain carries TRBV27 and TRBJ2-6; D may be TRBD1 (6 bases). Trimming removed 2 bases at V and 5 bases at J, with 10 bases between. The CDR3 extends over 15 amino acids. The V gene's germline CDR1 is MNHEY and CDR2 SMNVEV (reference sequence). CDR3 nucleotide sequence: TGTGCCAGCAGTTTAACAGGGCACTGGGCCAACGTCCTGACTTTC. Residues: CASSLTGHWANVLTF.

The CDR3 nucleotides are TGCGCCAGCAGCTTGGCCGGCGGGAGGGCGGAGACCCAGTACTTC. Its protein product is CASSLAGGRAETQYF. The chain uses TRBV5-1 and TRBJ2-5; the match to TRBD2 covers 9 bases. In germline, CDR1 is SGHRS, CDR2 YFSETQ. V lost 0 bases to trimming and J lost 5 bases; unmatched junction nucleotides: 5. The CDR3 is 15 residues long.

This clonotype was detected ten times or more. The V and J genes are TRBV12-3 or TRBV12-4 and TRBJ2-1; 7 bases match TRBD1. V lost 7 bases and J lost 3; bases outside the gene matches: 6. The CDR3 extends over 14 amino acids. CDR3: CASKRQGIYNEQFF. DNA for the CDR3: TGTGCCAGCAAAAGACAGGGAATCTACAATGAGCAGTTCTTC.

The rearrangement uses TRBV27 and TRBJ2-6, with 12 bases fitting TRBD1. The CDR3 consists of 18 residues. CDR1 and CDR2 (germline): MNHEY, SMNVEV (reference sequence). Trimming removed 8 bases from V and 2 bases from J; junction bases left unmatched: 10. CDR3 sequence: CASRSSGTGGTGANVLTF. In nucleotides, the CDR3 is TGTGCCAGCCGCTCATCCGGGACAGGGGGCACTGGGGCCAACGTCCTGACTTTC. Together with reference TRBV27 and TRBJ2-6, the CDR3 gives the full variable domain: EAQVTQNPRYLITVTGKKLTVTCSQNMNHEYMSWYRQDPGLGLRQIYYSMNVEVTDKGDVPEGYKVSRKEKRNFPLILESPSPNQTSLYFCASRSSGTGGTGANVLTFGAGSRLTVL.

The rearrangement links TRBV5-1 to TRBJ2-5; 10 bases agree with TRBD2. The CDR3 has 16 residues. Germline V gene sequence: CDR1 SGHRS, CDR2 YFSETQ. With V trimmed by 5 bases and J by 0 bases, 7 bases remained unmatched. CDR3 nucleotide sequence: TGCGCCAGCAGAAGTGGGACTAGCGTGTACCAAGAGACCCAGTACTTC. Translating gives CASRSGTSVYQETQYF.

This clonotype was seen a handful of times. This chain joins TRBV7-2 and TRBJ2-7, with D perhaps matching TRBD1 (6 bases). V lost 4 bases and J lost 1, with 14 bases in between. The CDR3 extends over 15 amino acids. CDR1 and CDR2 (germline): SGHTA, FQGNSA. The CDR3: CASSSQGSLSYEQYF. The CDR3 DNA follows: TGTGCCAGCAGCTCTCAGGGGAGCCTTTCCTACGAGCAGTACTTC.

This clonotype was picked up a small number of times. This rearrangement joins TRBV20-1 to TRBJ1-5, with a tentative D call TRBD1 (5 bases). The V gene lost 2 bases and the J gene lost 10 bases, with 18 bases spanning the gap. The germline V gene has CDR1 DFQATT and CDR2 SNEGSKA (reference sequence). The CDR3 runs to 14 residues. The CDR3 spells CSARMGGVGHPQHF. CDR3 in DNA: TGCAGTGCTAGAATGGGGGGAGTTGGCCACCCCCAGCATTTT.